The clone carrying this T cell receptor (beta chain) came up many times. Its antigen remains unidentified. Time point: persistent/refractory GD, antithyroid drugs over 5 years with positive TRAb. From PBMCs, RNA was extracted and then used to make the TCR library. Into tubes containing EDTA, 8 to 9 milliliters of peripheral blood were drawn. The sample originates from a study of regulatory T cells in long-lasting Graves disease. Overall study results and limits: Repertoires from persistent disease leaned toward TRBV28, TRBJ1-2 and TRBJ2-5. Persistent patients shared more public clonotypes (under 3,000) than newly diagnosed patients (about 940).

The trim removed 6 bases at V and 4 bases at J, leaving 6 bases unmatched. The CDR3 runs to 14 residues. Looked up from germline, CDR1 is MNHNS and CDR2 is SASEGT. Researchers made TCR beta libraries by using iRepertoire HTBI primers and running Arm-PCR on CDR3 regions. TCRdb redid the calling of the multiplex PCR reads with MiXCR, one entry per CDR3 protein. The table records roughly 500,000 distinct CDR3 sequences, 20% of them present only once. The TCR was taken from a female donor with Graves disease. The J gene is TRBJ1-1, the V gene TRBV6-1, with TRBD1 matching 9 bases. The sample was peripheral blood mononuclear cells (PBMCs), taken when the disease was refractory, from a patient treated with antithyroid drugs. The CDR3 coding sequence is TGTGCCAGCAGCGGACCGGGACAGGGCACTGAAGCTTTCTTT. Protein product: CASSGPGQGTEAFF.